The 29 T cell receptor beta chains in this list originate from one sample, sequenced in a study of blood T cells in healthy people across ages. The use of a sample-barcoded 5' primer and a J-beta primer mix characterized a second PCR of 7 to 11 cycles. Using its own MiXCR run on the 5' RACE reads, TCRdb lists one record per CDR3 protein. Of roughly 1.6 million distinct CDR3 sequences in the sample, approximately 32% are singletons; the top ten hold around 10%. Material for sequencing was blood. These receptors were collected from a woman between 25 and 40 years old in good health.

A remark on this clonotype: It may be a read error: a sequence one base away is much more abundant. The rearrangement links TRBV9 to TRBJ2-3, with D perhaps TRBD1 (6 bases). This CDR3 has 15 amino acids. Germline values: CDR1 SGDLS, CDR2 YYNGEE. CDR3 sequence reads: CASSAIQGRTGTQYF. The CDR3 bases are TGTGCCAGCAGCGCGATACAGGGACGCACAGGTACGCAGTATTTT.

The gene calls are TRBV20-1 and TRBJ2-7; no clear D gene. The CDR3 extends over 14 amino acids. Germline V gene data show CDR1 as DFQATT and CDR2 as SNEGSKA (reference sequence). Trimming left V 0 bases short and J 6 bases short, with 15 bases between. The CDR3 loop reads CSARESVGLAEQYF. CDR3 in DNA: TGCAGTGCTAGAGAATCTGTGGGTCTTGCCGAGCAGTACTTC.

This clonotype showed up just a few times. The V and J genes are TRBV7-3 and TRBJ2-2; D unresolved. Trimming cost V 5 bases and J 4 bases, with 8 bases left between them. The CDR3 totals 13 residues. Per the germline V gene, CDR1 is SGHTA and CDR2 is FQGTGA. The CDR3 protein is CASSVKGTGELFF. CDR3 nucleotides: TGTGCCAGCAGCGTCAAGGGCACCGGGGAGCTGTTTTTT.

In regard to this clonotype: A much more abundant neighbour one base away suggests this may be a read error. The genes are TRBV10-3 and TRBJ2-7; D uncertain. Germline V gene sequence: CDR1 ENHRY, CDR2 SYGVKD. With 6 bases removed from V and 3 bases from J, the gap between germline ends came to 15 bases. The CDR3 consists of 14 residues. The CDR3 loop is CAIRVRTANYEQYF. CDR3 bases: TGTGCCATCAGGGTTAGGACGGCAAACTACGAGCAGTACTTC.

V and J are TRBV20-1 and TRBJ2-7; TRBD1 matches at 7 bases. CDR3 size: 15 residues. Looked up from germline, CDR1 is DFQATT and CDR2 is SNEGSKA (reference sequence). V dropped 5 bases and J dropped 2; count of bases not matched to a gene: 12. The CDR3 DNA reads TGCAGTGCTGCTACAGGATGGGACAGTACCTACGAGCAGTACTTC. Amino acids: CSAATGWDSTYEQYF.

This clonotype turned up a few times. The chain employs TRBV11-2 and TRBJ2-5; 10 bases align to TRBD1. TRBJ2-7 explains the end of the DNA better; the J call may be wrong. The CDR3 totals 15 residues. Per germline, CDR1 SGHAT and CDR2 FQNNGV. The CDR3 DNA reads as TGTGCCAGCAGCTGGAATAGGGACAGGGGCTACGAGCAGTACTTC. Translated, it gives CASSWNRDRGYEQYF.

Notes on this clonotype: A much larger clone lies one base from this, so it may be a read error. DNA of the CDR3: TGCGCCAGCAGCCAAGTAGAAGGGGAAGAGACCCAGTACTTC. Amino acids: CASSQVEGEETQYF. The chain joins TRBV4-1 to TRBJ2-5, with D possibly being TRBD1 (5 bases). Germline CDR1 is MGHRA and CDR2 is YSYEKL. Trimming left V 1 base short and J 3 bases short, with 9 bases between. This CDR3 region has 14 residues.

This clonotype was detected a few times. The chain has TRBV5-1 and TRBJ2-3; TRBD2 aligns across 9 bases. The ends lost 4 bases at V and 0 bases at J; junction bases unmatched: 6. Germline CDR1 and CDR2: SGHRS and YFSETQ. The CDR3 is 16 amino acids. Written as DNA, the CDR3 is TGCGCCAGCAGCCCGGACGCGGGAGGGAGCACAGATACGCAGTATTTT. Protein sequence: CASSPDAGGSTDTQYF.

The chain joins TRBV7-2 to TRBJ2-1; 9 bases match TRBD1. CDR3 size: 15 residues. Germline CDR1 SGHTA, CDR2 FQGNSA. With 5 bases clipped from V and 9 bases from J, the junction kept 11 bases outside the gene matches. The DNA of the CDR3 is TGTGCCAGCAGCCCGGGACAGGGCGATATCGGTGAGCAGTTCTTC. Amino acids: CASSPGQGDIGEQFF.

This clonotype has only a few counts. This chain links TRBV7-3 with TRBJ1-4, with D possibly being TRBD1 (6 bases). Germline V CDR1 and CDR2: SGHTA, FQGTGA. This CDR3 is 14 amino acids long. V dropped 4 bases and J dropped 7 bases, with 13 bases sitting between them. As DNA, the CDR3 is TGTGCCAGCAGCTCAGAGGGGGAAGGTGAAAAACTGTTTTTT. This sequence encodes CASSSEGEGEKLFF.

V gene TRBV2 combines with J gene TRBJ2-7, with D possibly matching TRBD2 (5 bases). This CDR3 region has 13 residues. Germline V gene data show CDR1 as SNHLY and CDR2 as FYNNEI. Trimming took off 6 bases at V and 4 bases at J, with 13 bases between the two ends. The CDR3 bases are TGTGCCAGCAGGGACTGGTCTGGGTACGAGCAGTACTTC. The encoded protein is CASRDWSGYEQYF. The complete variable domain, with remaining parts taken from reference TRBV2 and TRBJ2-7, reads EPEVTQTPSHQVTQMGQEVILRCVPISNHLYFYWYRQILGQKVEFLVSFYNNEISEKSEIFDDQFSVERPDGSNFTLKIRSTKLEDSAMYFCASRDWSGYEQYFGPGTRLTVT.

A few counts support this clonotype. The V and J genes are TRBV6-1 and TRBJ2-7; 7 bases align to TRBD1. This CDR3 comprises 18 residues. V lost 6 bases to trimming and J lost 6 bases; unmatched junction nucleotides: 23. Germline V gene lookup returns CDR1 MNHNS and CDR2 SASEGT. The CDR3 coding sequence is TGTGCCAGCAGCAGGCGTACAGGGGCTCTCGCCCCCTACAGCGAGCAGTACTTC. It encodes CASSRRTGALAPYSEQYF.

This clonotype was counted many times. The rearrangement joins TRBV20-1 to TRBJ2-3; TRBD2 agrees at 8 bases. The germline V gene has CDR1 DFQATT and CDR2 SNEGSKA (reference sequence). The ends lost 6 bases at V and 4 bases at J; junction bases unmatched: 12. CDR3 length equals 15 residues. The CDR3: CSALRGGGMADTQYF. CDR3 coding DNA: TGCAGTGCCCTCAGGGGCGGGGGGATGGCAGATACGCAGTATTTT.

The chain joins TRBV2 to TRBJ2-5, with 13 bases that match TRBD2. J gave up 11 bases and V 4 bases, and 16 bases lay outside the gene matches. Germline V gives CDR1 SNHLY, CDR2 FYNNEI. This CDR3 has 17 residues. The CDR3 loop reads CASSGGLAGPEHNEQYF. For the CDR3, the DNA is TGTGCCAGCAGTGGGGGACTAGCGGGGCCGGAACACAATGAGCAGTACTTC.

The chain is built from TRBV25-1 and TRBJ1-1, with D perhaps TRBD1 (5 bases). V was clipped by 5 bases and J by 1 base, with 11 bases between them. The CDR3 is 14 amino acids. CDR1 and CDR2 (germline): MGHDK, SYGVNS. Here the CDR3 reads CASSYGGGNTEAFF. CDR3 nucleotide sequence: TGTGCCAGCAGTTATGGCGGGGGGAACACTGAAGCTTTCTTT.

This clonotype was seen at least ten times. This chain's CDR3 is CASSETSGGPDTQYF. The CDR3 DNA sequence: TGCGCCAGCAGCGAGACTAGCGGGGGCCCAGATACGCAGTATTTT. The V gene is TRBV4-1, the J gene TRBJ2-3, with 12 bases matching TRBD2. The CDR3 has 15 residues. Trimming took 5 bases from V and 4 from J; bases not matched to a gene: 4. Germline CDR1 and CDR2: MGHRA and YSYEKL.

The gene calls are TRBV20-1 and TRBJ2-6, with 8 bases matching TRBD1. Germline assignment: CDR1 DFQATT and CDR2 SNEGSKA (reference sequence). The CDR3 loop spans 17 amino acids. After removal of 3 bases from V and 3 bases from J, the junction contained 10 bases not matched to a gene. The DNA for the CDR3 is TGCAGTGCTAGGGGGACAGGTTCTGCAGTTGGGGCCAACGTCCTGACTTTC. This codes for CSARGTGSAVGANVLTF.

The J gene is TRBJ1-2, the V gene TRBV27; D unclear. The CDR3 consists of 14 residues. Per the germline V gene, CDR1 is MNHEY and CDR2 is SMNVEV (reference sequence). V was trimmed by 2 bases and J by 3 bases, leaving 10 bases between them. CDR3 in amino acids: CASSLRPWDYGYTF. CDR3 in DNA: TGTGCCAGCAGTTTAAGGCCATGGGACTATGGCTACACCTTC.

This sequence joins TRBV12-3 or TRBV12-4 and TRBJ2-7; D gene unclear. CDR3 size: 14 residues. With 6 bases removed from V and 2 bases from J, the gap between germline ends came to 14 bases. The CDR3 loop reads CASRIPGGAYEQYF. CDR3 coding DNA: TGTGCCAGCAGAATACCGGGCGGAGCCTACGAGCAGTACTTC.

The table lists this clonotype with a count of one. The rearrangement uses TRBV20-1 and TRBJ2-1, with 12 bases aligning to TRBD2. The CDR3 totals 15 residues. CDR1 and CDR2 (germline): DFQATT, SNEGSKA (reference sequence). The V and J ends lost 6 bases and 4 bases, in that order; junction bases with no gene match: 7. Here the CDR3 reads CSARTSGAIYNEQFF. CDR3 nucleotide sequence: TGCAGTGCCCGGACTAGCGGGGCGATTTACAATGAGCAGTTCTTC.

The V and J genes are TRBV5-1 and TRBJ2-1, with a weak D call TRBD2 (5 bases). Deletions cut 5 bases from V and 5 bases from J, with 14 bases between. In germline, CDR1 is SGHRS, CDR2 YFSETQ. The CDR3 has 14 amino acids. CDR3 in DNA: TGCGCCAGCAGATATTGGAGGTGGAACAATGAGCAGTTCTTC. This encodes CASRYWRWNNEQFF.

This clonotype was seen many times. The gene calls are TRBV28 and TRBJ1-2; TRBD1 matches at 7 bases. J lost 1 base, V lost 6 bases, and 5 bases had no gene match. The CDR3 is 14 residues long. Germline V gene lookup returns CDR1 MDHEN and CDR2 SYDVKM. The CDR3: CASSSTGFNYGYTF. The CDR3 nucleotides read TGTGCCAGCAGCTCGACAGGGTTTAACTATGGCTACACCTTC.

In nucleotides, the CDR3 is TGTGCCAGCAGCTTGCAGCCAGGGGATCAGCCCCAGCATTTT. It yields the protein CASSLQPGDQPQHF. The J gene is TRBJ1-5, the V gene TRBV5-5; D possibly corresponds to TRBD1 (6 bases). CDR3 length equals 14 residues. Deletions cut 1 base from V and 5 bases from J, with 10 bases between. Germline CDR1 is SGHKS and CDR2 is YYEKEE (reference sequence).

V is TRBV7-9 and J is TRBJ2-5; D perhaps matches TRBD2 (5 bases). The V gene's germline CDR1 is SEHNR and CDR2 FQNEAQ (reference sequence). The CDR3 runs 14 residues. The germline V and J ends were trimmed by 4 bases and 2 bases, with 11 bases remaining between them. CDR3 nucleotides: TGTGCCAGCAGCTCGGTAGAGGGACAAGAGACCCAGTACTTC. Its translation is CASSSVEGQETQYF.

This chain uses TRBV4-1 with TRBJ2-1, with 8 positions matching TRBD2. Unmatched junction bases numbered 8, after V lost 0 bases and J lost 4 bases. The CDR3 contains 17 residues. Germline V gene sequence: CDR1 MGHRA, CDR2 YSYEKL. The CDR3 here is CASSQDRSSGNYNEQFF. In DNA form, the CDR3 reads TGCGCCAGCAGCCAAGATCGGAGTAGCGGGAATTACAATGAGCAGTTCTTC.

The chain uses TRBV7-2 and TRBJ1-4, with D unclear. Trimming took off 1 base at V and 0 bases at J, with 12 bases between the two ends. CDR3 length: 17 amino acids. Germline V gives CDR1 SGHTA, CDR2 FQGNSA. The CDR3 bases are TGTGCCAGCAGCTTAGTGCGTGATCCAGCAACTAATGAAAAACTGTTTTTT. Translation: CASSLVRDPATNEKLFF.

The rearrangement links TRBV20-1 to TRBJ2-3; possible D gene TRBD2, 7 bases. Trimming removed 6 bases from V and 6 bases from J, with 25 bases in between. The CDR3 length is 16 residues. Germline V gene lookup returns CDR1 DFQATT and CDR2 SNEGSKA (reference sequence). The CDR3 loop reads CSAQGLAASGADTQYF. CDR3 nucleotides: TGCAGTGCCCAGGGCCTAGCGGCATCGGGGGCGGATACGCAGTATTTT.

The CDR3 nucleotides are TGTGCCAGCAGTGAAACTGTGACTAGGACAGGGTTGAAACTGTTTTTT. This encodes CASSETVTRTGLKLFF. The chain has TRBV6-1 and TRBJ1-4, with 8 bases lining up with TRBD1. J gave up 11 bases and V 2 bases, and 13 bases lay outside the gene matches. This CDR3 spans 16 amino acids. From germline, CDR1 is MNHNS and CDR2 SASEGT.

This clonotype has ten or more counts. V and J are TRBV6-6 and TRBJ2-3; 9 bases align to TRBD2. This CDR3 spans 14 amino acids. Trimming removed 6 bases from V and 2 bases from J; junction bases left unmatched: 3. Germline V lookup: CDR1 MNHNY, CDR2 SVGAGI (reference sequence). The CDR3 sequence: CASSRLADTDTQYF. CDR3 nucleotide sequence: TGTGCCAGCAGCCGACTAGCGGACACAGATACGCAGTATTTT.